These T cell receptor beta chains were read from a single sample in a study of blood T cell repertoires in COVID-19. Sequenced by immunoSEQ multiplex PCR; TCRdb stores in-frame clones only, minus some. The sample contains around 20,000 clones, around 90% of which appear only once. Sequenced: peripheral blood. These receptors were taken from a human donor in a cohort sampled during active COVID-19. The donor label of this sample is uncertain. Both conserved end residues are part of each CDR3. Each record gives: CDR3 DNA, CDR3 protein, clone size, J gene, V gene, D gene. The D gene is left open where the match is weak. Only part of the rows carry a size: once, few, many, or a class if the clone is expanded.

TGTGCCAGCAGCTCACGGACCCAGGGCTCCTACGAGCAGTACTTC,CASSSRTQGSYEQYF,NA,TRBJ2-7,TRBV13,NA
TGTGCCAGCAACCGGGGGGGGGAGCAGTTCTTC,CASNRGGEQFF,NA,TRBJ2-1,TRBV6-5,TRBD2
TGTGCCAGCACCGAGTCCGGCGAGCAGTACTTC,CASTESGEQYF,NA,TRBJ2-7,TRBV2,NA
TGTGCCAGCAGCGCAGGGTGGATGGACGAGCAGTACTTC,CASSAGWMDEQYF,NA,TRBJ2-7,TRBV6-5,NA
TGTGCCAGCAGTTTATCATATGTCCCCTTCACTCCCGGAGGTAGCAATCAGCCCCAGCATTTT,CASSLSYVPFTPGGSNQPQHF,few,TRBJ1-5,TRBV28,NA
TGTGCCTGGAGGGACAGGAAATTAGCTGGAAACACCATATATTTT,CAWRDRKLAGNTIYF,NA,TRBJ1-3,TRBV30,TRBD1
TGTGCCAGCAGAGAGGGACAGGGATCCCGAGAGCAGTACTTC,CASREGQGSREQYF,NA,TRBJ2-7,TRBV28,TRBD1
TGTGCCAGTAGTGGGACAGGGTCCACAGATACGCAGTATTTT,CASSGTGSTDTQYF,NA,TRBJ2-3,TRBV19,TRBD1
TGTGCCAGCAGTACCCTGCTAGCGGGCTCCTACGAGCAGTACTTC,CASSTLLAGSYEQYF,NA,TRBJ2-7,TRBV27,TRBD2
TGCGCCAGCAGCCCCGGAGGGACCGCGAGCTCCTACAATGAGCAGTTCTTC,CASSPGGTASSYNEQFF,NA,TRBJ2-1,TRBV5-1,NA
TGTGCCAGCAGTTTATTCAGGACTAATGAAAAACTGTTTTTT,CASSLFRTNEKLFF,NA,TRBJ1-4,TRBV27,NA
TGTGCCAGCAGCGATAAGATAGACAGTTTCAATGGTGAAAAACTGTTTTTT,CASSDKIDSFNGEKLFF,once,TRBJ1-4,TRBV21-1,NA
TGTGCCAGTAGCCATCGGGGGGCATGGACCGGGGAGCTGTTTTTT,CASSHRGAWTGELFF,NA,TRBJ2-2,TRBV19,NA
TGTGCCAGTAGTATTGGTCAGGGATGGGTCTTTGGAGATACGCAGTATTTT,CASSIGQGWVFGDTQYF,few,TRBJ2-3,TRBV19,NA
TGCGCCAGCAGCCCCGGGACTAGCGGGAGCACAGATACGCAGTATTTT,CASSPGTSGSTDTQYF,NA,TRBJ2-3,TRBV5-1,TRBD2
TGCGCCAGCAGCCAAACTCATACCGGGACAGGGGAGCGAGAGACCCAGTACTTC,CASSQTHTGTGERETQYF,NA,TRBJ2-5,TRBV4-1,TRBD1
TGTGCCACCATGAGGGCCGGCTCCTACGAGCAGTACTTC,CATMRAGSYEQYF,NA,TRBJ2-7,TRBV7-9,NA
TGTGCCAGCTCATCGGACGGGGGGGATTCACCCCTCCACTTT,CASSSDGGDSPLHF,few,TRBJ1-6,TRBV18,NA
TGTGCCAGCGGAACTAGCAGGGCCGAGCAGTACTTC,CASGTSRAEQYF,NA,TRBJ2-7,TRBV12-3/TRBV12-4,NA
TGTGCCAGCAGTTACCCTAGCGGGAGGGCAGGGCAGTACTTC,CASSYPSGRAGQYF,NA,TRBJ2-7,TRBV28,TRBD2
TGCGCCAGCACCCCGACAGGGAGCCACGAGCAGTACTTC,CASTPTGSHEQYF,NA,TRBJ2-7,TRBV5-1,TRBD1
TGTGCCAGCAGTGTTGAGGGACAGGGTCACATTCAGTACTTC,CASSVEGQGHIQYF,NA,TRBJ2-4,TRBV2,TRBD1
TGTGCCAGTAGTTTCGATCAGCCCCAGCATTTT,CASSFDQPQHF,NA,TRBJ1-5,TRBV19,NA
TGTGCCGCGGGAGGTTCACCCCTCCACTTT,CAAGGSPLHF,NA,TRBJ1-6,TRBV27,NA
TGCGCCAGCAGCCCTGGACAGGCAAGGGCAACTAATGAAAAACTGTTTTTT,CASSPGQARATNEKLFF,NA,TRBJ1-4,TRBV5-1,TRBD1
TGTGCCTGGAGTAATAACCGGGACAGTGAAGCTTTCTTT,CAWSNNRDSEAFF,NA,TRBJ1-1,TRBV30,TRBD1
TGTGCCAGTAGTCCCGCACCCGCAGGGTGGCATGGCTACACCTTC,CASSPAPAGWHGYTF,NA,TRBJ1-2,TRBV19,NA
TGCGCCAGCAGCTTGGGGGCGTCGCAAGAGACCCAGTACTTC,CASSLGASQETQYF,few,TRBJ2-5,TRBV5-1,NA
TGTGCCAGCAGCTTGGATGTAGCAGGGGGGTACGAGCAGTACTTC,CASSLDVAGGYEQYF,few,TRBJ2-7,TRBV5-4,NA
TGTGCCAGCATCAGGGGCGGCGGCACAGATACGCAGTATTTT,CASIRGGGTDTQYF,NA,TRBJ2-3,TRBV5-8,NA
TGTGCCAGCAGCTTCACGGGACTTAACACTGAAGCTTTCTTT,CASSFTGLNTEAFF,once,TRBJ1-1,TRBV7-9,NA
TGTGCCAGCAGCTTTGACGGGACAGGGGAGTACGAGCAGTACTTC,CASSFDGTGEYEQYF,once,TRBJ2-7,TRBV7-9,TRBD1
TGTGCCACCAGCAGGGAATGGACAGAAGGGAGTACTGAAGCTTTCTTT,CATSREWTEGSTEAFF,NA,TRBJ1-1,TRBV15,NA
TGTGCCAGCAGCTCTAGCGGGAGGGCCAGGGCAGATACGCAGTATTTT,CASSSSGRARADTQYF,NA,TRBJ2-3,TRBV5-4,TRBD2
TGTGCCAGCAGCTTACAGGGACAGGGGACAGCCTACGAGCAGTACTTC,CASSLQGQGTAYEQYF,NA,TRBJ2-7,TRBV11-2,TRBD1
TGTGCCAGCAGTGACGACAGGGTGACTAATGAAAAACTGTTTTTT,CASSDDRVTNEKLFF,NA,TRBJ1-4,TRBV25-1,TRBD1
TGCGCCAGCAGCCAAGACACTAGCGGGAGTGGTTACGAGCAGTACTTC,CASSQDTSGSGYEQYF,NA,TRBJ2-7,TRBV4-1,TRBD2
TGTGCCAGCAGGTTACAAGAGACCCAGTACTTC,CASRLQETQYF,NA,TRBJ2-5,TRBV2,NA
TGTGCCAGCAGCCAAGGGCAGCGGGAGGCCGGGGAGCTGTTTTTT,CASSQGQREAGELFF,NA,TRBJ2-2,TRBV3-1/TRBV3-2,TRBD2
TGTGCCAGCACAAGGGAGGGTGAAGCTTTCTTT,CASTREGEAFF,NA,TRBJ1-1,TRBV2,NA
TGTGCCTGGAGTGGGTCGAGAGGAGGCAACGAGCAGTACTTC,CAWSGSRGGNEQYF,NA,TRBJ2-7,TRBV30,NA
TGCGCCAGCAGCCCTATTAGCGGGAGTGAGGAGACCCAGTACTTC,CASSPISGSEETQYF,once,TRBJ2-5,TRBV5-1,TRBD2
TGTGCCAGCAGCGTAGGCGTGTCCTACAATGAGCAGTTCTTC,CASSVGVSYNEQFF,NA,TRBJ2-1,TRBV9,NA
TGTGCCAGCAACCCCAAAGGCGGGACTAGCGGGATGAATGAGCAGTTCTTC,CASNPKGGTSGMNEQFF,NA,TRBJ2-1,TRBV9,TRBD2
TGTGCCAGCAGTGAGGAGACCTATGGCTACACCTTC,CASSEETYGYTF,NA,TRBJ1-2,TRBV2,NA
TGCGCCAGCAGCCAGGGACAGGTCCAGGATACGCAGTATTTT,CASSQGQVQDTQYF,NA,TRBJ2-3,TRBV5-1,TRBD1
TGTGCCAGCACCCTGGGGGGCTCTGGGGCCAACGTCCTGACTTTC,CASTLGGSGANVLTF,NA,TRBJ2-6,TRBV6-5,NA
TGCGCCAGCAGACAGACCGAGCGGGGTGAGCAGTTCTTC,CASRQTERGEQFF,NA,TRBJ2-1,TRBV5-1,TRBD2
TGTGCCAGCTCACTTACGGGACAGGACTATGGCTACACCTTC,CASSLTGQDYGYTF,NA,TRBJ1-2,TRBV18,TRBD1
TGTGCCTGGAGTGTACTTAGGGGGGGGACCGGGGGCACCATATATTTT,CAWSVLRGGTGGTIYF,NA,TRBJ1-3,TRBV30,NA
TGTGCCAGCAGCGGGGTCTACGAGCAGTACTTC,CASSGVYEQYF,once,TRBJ2-7,TRBV6-5,NA
TGCGCCAGCAGCTTGGAAAGGGGCGCGGCTGGCTACACCTTC,CASSLERGAAGYTF,NA,TRBJ1-2,TRBV5-1,NA
TGCGCCAGCAGCTTGGGTGCTAGCGGAACGAACACCGGGGAGCTGTTTTTT,CASSLGASGTNTGELFF,NA,TRBJ2-2,TRBV5-1,TRBD2